These T cell receptor beta chains were read from a single sample in a study of cytomegalovirus exposure and HLA in healthy donors. Libraries were prepared by immunoSEQ multiplex PCR; TCRdb keeps only in-frame clonotypes and omits some of them. The data show roughly 150,000 clones, 82% seen once. Sequenced material: PBMCs. These receptors were taken from a girl aged 2-10 years in good health and CMV-seropositive. CDR3s include the opening cysteine and the closing phenylalanine or tryptophan. The D gene is left open where the match is weak. Where a row states a size, it is once, few, many or the class of an expanded clone; other rows omit it.

TGTGCCAGCAGTTCTTTAGGGACTAGCGGGAGGTATGAGCAGTTCTTC CASSSLGTSGRYEQFF TRBJ2-1 TRBD2 NA TRBV28
TGTGCCAGCAGTTACTCGGACATCAGAAACACTGAAGCTTTCTTT CASSYSDIRNTEAFF TRBJ1-1 NA NA TRBV6-6
TGTGCCAGCAGTGAGCGGACGGCCCGGGCAGATACGCAGTATTTT CASSERTARADTQYF TRBJ2-3 NA NA TRBV28
TGCAGCGTTGAAGGCGTACAGGTCTACCATGGCTACACCTTC CSVEGVQVYHGYTF TRBJ1-2 NA NA TRBV29-1
TGTGCCAGCAGCTTGAGGGTGGCTAGCGGAGCAGATACGCAGTATTTT CASSLRVASGADTQYF TRBJ2-3 TRBD2 NA TRBV5-6
TGCGCCAGCAGCTTCGGACAGGGACCCTATAGCAATCAGCCCCAGCATTTT CASSFGQGPYSNQPQHF TRBJ1-5 TRBD1 NA TRBV5-1
TGTGCCAGCAGGGGACTAGCGGAGAGATACAATGAGCAGTTCTTC CASRGLAERYNEQFF TRBJ2-1 TRBD2 NA TRBV6-1
TGTGCCAGCAGTCCAACAGGGGGCAATCAGCCCCAGCATTTT CASSPTGGNQPQHF TRBJ1-5 TRBD1 once TRBV25-1
TGTGCCAGCAGTCAGGGGCAGGGTGGGGCCAACGTCCTGACTTTC CASSQGQGGANVLTF TRBJ2-6 NA many TRBV13
TGCGCCAGCAGCCCGGGAGGGGGGCTTGACAATGAGCAGTTCTTC CASSPGGGLDNEQFF TRBJ2-1 TRBD2 NA TRBV5-1
TGTGCCAGCACCCTTACAGGGACGGGGGAAAAACTGTTTTTT CASTLTGTGEKLFF TRBJ1-4 NA once TRBV7-9
TGTGCCAGCAGCCAAGATCTGCTAGCGGCTTACACAGATACGCAGTATTTT CASSQDLLAAYTDTQYF TRBJ2-3 TRBD2 NA TRBV4-2
TGTGCCACTCAACAGGGGGATAATGAAAAACTGTTTTTT CATQQGDNEKLFF TRBJ1-4 TRBD1 NA TRBV18
TGTGCCAGCAGTGAACTTTTCGGTGGGCAGGGCTCCTCCTACGAGCAGTACTTC CASSELFGGQGSSYEQYF TRBJ2-7 NA few TRBV6-1
TGCAGCGTGGACAGGGCTTCCTACAATGAGCAGTTCTTC CSVDRASYNEQFF TRBJ2-1 TRBD1 NA TRBV29-1
TGTGCCAGCAGGATCGACGGAGGCTCTGGAAACACCATATATTTT CASRIDGGSGNTIYF TRBJ1-3 NA few TRBV6-1
TGTGCCAGCAGTACTACTAACTATGGCTACACCTTC CASSTTNYGYTF TRBJ1-2 NA NA TRBV27
TGTGCCAGCAGCTTAATAGGACTAGCGGGAGGAGATACGCAGTATTTT CASSLIGLAGGDTQYF TRBJ2-3 TRBD2 NA TRBV7-2
TGTGCCAGCAGTTTACCGGGGGGCCAGGGCGCTGAAGCTTTCTTT CASSLPGGQGAEAFF TRBJ1-1 NA NA TRBV28
TGCAGTGCTAGCGGAGATGAGCAGTTCTTC CSASGDEQFF TRBJ2-1 NA once TRBV20-1
TGCGCCAGCAGCTTGTCAGGGTCTGACGATGAAGCTTTCTTT CASSLSGSDDEAFF TRBJ1-1 NA NA TRBV5-1
TGTGCCAGCAGCTTAGGGGACACCTACGAGCAGTACTTC CASSLGDTYEQYF TRBJ2-7 NA NA TRBV7-2
TGCGCCAGCAGCCCCGGGACTAGCACAGATACGCAGTATTTT CASSPGTSTDTQYF TRBJ2-3 NA NA TRBV5-1
TGCGCCAGCAGCCAAGAGACAGGGCGCGCTGAAGCTTTCTTT CASSQETGRAEAFF TRBJ1-1 TRBD1 NA TRBV4-1
TGTGCCAGCAGCTTCCCGACGGAGGAAGAGACCCAGTACTTC CASSFPTEEETQYF TRBJ2-5 NA NA TRBV5-4
TGTGCCAGCAACACAAGGACAGGTAGTCCTTCTGGAAACACCATATATTTT CASNTRTGSPSGNTIYF TRBJ1-3 TRBD1 NA TRBV5-5
TGTGCCAGCAGCGATACGACAGGGGCAGGCACCGGGGAGCTGTTTTTT CASSDTTGAGTGELFF TRBJ2-2 TRBD1 NA TRBV9
TGTGCCAGTAGTATTTCTCCACAGGGAGAGACCCAGTACTTC CASSISPQGETQYF TRBJ2-5 NA NA TRBV19
TGTGCCAGTAGGGGGTCACGACGGAACACCGGGGAGCTGTTTTTT CASRGSRRNTGELFF TRBJ2-2 NA NA TRBV2
TGTGCCAGCACAGGGGGCTACAATGAGCAGTTCTTC CASTGGYNEQFF TRBJ2-1 TRBD1 NA TRBV11-2
TGTGCCAGCAGTTTATCGCGGGAGGGGTCTAGGGATGAGCAGTTCTTC CASSLSREGSRDEQFF TRBJ2-1 TRBD2 NA TRBV28
TGTGCCAGTGGTAGGACTAGCGGGAGCGTGAACCCCTACGAGCAGTACTTC CASGRTSGSVNPYEQYF TRBJ2-7 TRBD2 NA TRBV19
TGTGCCAGCAGTGAATGGGGGGGAGCGGGCAATGAGCAGTTCTTC CASSEWGGAGNEQFF TRBJ2-1 TRBD2 NA TRBV6-1
TGTGCCAGCAGTGGGACAGCTTCCGAAGCTTTCTTT CASSGTASEAFF TRBJ1-1 TRBD1 NA TRBV5-6
TGCGCCAGCAGCCAAGACGGGGGGGAACAGGGGTTCAATCAGCCCCAGCATTTT CASSQDGGEQGFNQPQHF TRBJ1-5 TRBD1 NA TRBV4-1
TGTGCCAGCAGCTTTGGGACAGGGGGCAATGAGCAGTTCTTC CASSFGTGGNEQFF TRBJ2-1 TRBD1 NA TRBV7-2
TGTGCCAGCAGCCAGAATCAGCCCCAGCATTTT CASSQNQPQHF TRBJ1-5 NA NA TRBV11-2
TGTGCCAGCAGCTCAACTCGGGGGACTTCACTCAAAGAGACCCAGTACTTC CASSSTRGTSLKETQYF TRBJ2-5 NA NA TRBV13
TGCGCCAGCAGCCGCTCGACAGGGGGTCGGGGCACAGATACGCAGTATTTT CASSRSTGGRGTDTQYF TRBJ2-3 TRBD1 few TRBV5-1
TGTGCCTGGAGTCCGTCGGGCTACGAGCAGTACTTC CAWSPSGYEQYF TRBJ2-7 NA NA TRBV30
TGCAGCGTTCTCGACGCGCCGGGGCAGGGGGCCGGGGAGCTGTTTTTT CSVLDAPGQGAGELFF TRBJ2-2 TRBD1 NA TRBV29-1
TGTGCCAGCTCACGGACAGCAGCTAACTATGGCTACACCTTC CASSRTAANYGYTF TRBJ1-2 NA few TRBV6-5
TGTGCCAGCAGCCAAGATCTATGGGGCTGGCTCGGGACTTACGAGCAGTACTTC CASSQDLWGWLGTYEQYF TRBJ2-7 NA NA TRBV4-2
TGTGCCAGCAGTCTCCGGACTAGCGGGATATACGAGCAGTACTTC CASSLRTSGIYEQYF TRBJ2-7 TRBD2 NA TRBV2
TGTGCCAGCAGTGGACAGTTCGGCTACACCTTC CASSGQFGYTF TRBJ1-2 NA NA TRBV6-1
TGTGCCGGGTCAGCTAGCGGGTGGGTCCGGCATGAGCAGTTCTTC CAGSASGWVRHEQFF TRBJ2-1 NA NA TRBV21-1
TGTGCCAGCAGCTTCGAGAATGAAAAACTGTTTTTT CASSFENEKLFF TRBJ1-4 NA NA TRBV5-6
TGTGCCAGCAGCTTGGGGGGACTCCGTCACCTCTATGGCTACACCTTC CASSLGGLRHLYGYTF TRBJ1-2 NA NA TRBV5-6
TGTATCTTTTCACAGAACACTGAAGCTTTCTTT CIFSQNTEAFF TRBJ1-1 NA NA TRBV30
TGCGCCAGCAGCCAAGGCGGGCGTTGGTACCAGATGAACACTGAAGCTTTCTTT CASSQGGRWYQMNTEAFF TRBJ1-1 NA NA TRBV4-1
TGTGCCATCAGAGGGGGCGAGAGCAATCAGCCCCAGCATTTT CAIRGGESNQPQHF TRBJ1-5 TRBD1 few TRBV10-3
TGTGCCAGCAGCTCCTTACCAGTTGGAGAGACCCAGTACTTC CASSSLPVGETQYF TRBJ2-5 NA NA TRBV11-2
TGTGCCAGCAGCTTAGGGCAGGGAACACAAGAGACCCAGTACTTC CASSLGQGTQETQYF TRBJ2-5 NA few TRBV13
TGTGCCAGCAGCTTATGGTCCCCGGGAGTAGGGTTCAATGAGCAGTTCTTC CASSLWSPGVGFNEQFF TRBJ2-1 NA NA TRBV7-2
TGTGCCAGCAGCTCCTTAGCGGGAGGGCCCGTGGGAGATACGCAGTATTTT CASSSLAGGPVGDTQYF TRBJ2-3 TRBD2 NA TRBV7-9
TGTGCCAGCAGTGATAGGGTTAGCGGGAGGCCCTCGGTAGGGGAGCAGTTCTTC CASSDRVSGRPSVGEQFF TRBJ2-1 TRBD2 once TRBV6-4
TGTGCCAGCAGTCCGAGGACTAGCGGTTACCCACGGGAGAACACCGGGGAGCTGTTTTTT CASSPRTSGYPRENTGELFF TRBJ2-2 TRBD2 NA TRBV27
TGTGCCAGCAGTGACGAGCTCGGTAATGAAAAACTGTTTTTT CASSDELGNEKLFF TRBJ1-4 NA NA TRBV2
TGCAGCGTTGGGGATAGACAGGACAACTATGGCTACACCTTC CSVGDRQDNYGYTF TRBJ1-2 NA NA TRBV29-1